These 30 T cell receptor beta chains originate from one sample sequenced in a study of technical replicates of blood from a few donors. Produced via immunoSEQ multiplex PCR; TCRdb's table is partial and in-frame only. The sample holds tens of thousands of clones; 90% to 95% are singletons and the top ten take roughly 4.5%. What was sequenced was PBMCs. These receptors came from a human donor in good health. Some clones in this sample may be carry-over from other donors' samples.

The V call is TRBV5-1, the J call TRBJ2-1; TRBD2 matches 12 bases. V was pared by 1 base and J by 7 bases, with 12 bases of the junction left unmatched. The CDR3 runs to 18 residues. Germline CDR1 reads SGHRS; CDR2 reads YFSETQ. CDR3: CASSLMASGRANQNEQFF. The CDR3 DNA reads as TGCGCCAGCAGCTTGATGGCTAGCGGGAGGGCCAATCAGAATGAGCAGTTCTTC. Full variable domain (remainder filled in from reference TRBV5-1 and TRBJ2-1): KAGVTQTPRYLIKTRGQQVTLSCSPISGHRSVSWYQQTPGQGLQFLFEYFSETQRNKGNFPGRFSGRQFSNSRSEMNVSTLELGDSALYLCASSLMASGRANQNEQFFGPGTRLTVL.

This chain's CDR3 is CASNLAETNTGELFF. CDR3 DNA: TGTGCCAGCAACCTAGCGGAGACGAACACCGGGGAGCTGTTTTTT. The chain carries TRBV5-5 and TRBJ2-2; 7 bases align to TRBD2. Germline lookup yields CDR1 SGHKS and CDR2 YYEKEE (reference sequence). The CDR3 has 15 amino acids. V was clipped by 6 bases and J by 0 bases; unmatched bases: 5.

This rearrangement joins TRBV19 to TRBJ1-6; perhaps TRBD1 as D (5 bases). The CDR3 consists of 13 residues. Trimming shortened V by 11 bases and J by 7 bases, and 15 bases separated the two germline ends. Looked up from germline, CDR1 is LNHDA and CDR2 is SQIVND (reference sequence). CDR3 protein: CAAGSRGNSPLHF. CDR3 DNA sequence: TGTGCCGCCGGCTCAAGGGGAAATTCACCCCTCCACTTT.

The chain is built from TRBV4-1 and TRBJ2-6; the D is unclear. The germline V and J ends were trimmed by 2 bases and 0 bases, with 5 bases remaining between them. This CDR3 has 15 residues. Germline V gene lookup returns CDR1 MGHRA and CDR2 YSYEKL. Written as DNA, the CDR3 is TGCGCCAGCAGCCAATTAGACTCTGGGGCCAACGTCCTGACTTTC. Translating gives CASSQLDSGANVLTF.

This clone appeared once. The V and J genes are TRBV7-8 and TRBJ2-3; no firm D call. The CDR3 covers 13 residues. Germline V gene data show CDR1 as SGHVS and CDR2 as FQNEAQ. Trimming took 5 bases from V and 3 from J, leaving 9 bases between them. Here the CDR3 DNA reads TGTGCCAGCAGCAAACGAGAAACAGATACGCAGTATTTT. It translates to CASSKRETDTQYF.

The rearrangement joins TRBV28 to TRBJ1-2; 10 bases match TRBD1. There are 15 residues in the CDR3. V lost 3 bases and J lost 7; bases outside the gene matches: 8. Germline-derived CDR1 and CDR2 are MDHEN and SYDVKM. CDR3 DNA sequence: TGTGCCAGCAGTTTGGGACAGGGGATAGTCAGTGGCTACACCTTC. This translates into CASSLGQGIVSGYTF.

This chain joins TRBV18 and TRBJ1-1, with a weak D call TRBD1 (5 bases). The V and J ends lost 0 bases and 7 bases respectively, with 6 bases between them. CDR1 is KGHSH and CDR2 is LQKENI in the germline V gene. CDR3 size: 12 residues. CDR3 amino acids: CASSPPGGEAFF. The CDR3 DNA is TGTGCCAGCTCACCACCGGGGGGTGAAGCTTTCTTT.

This clone occurred once. The chain has TRBV5-1 and TRBJ2-3; TRBD1 aligns across 7 bases. Germline V lookup: CDR1 SGHRS, CDR2 YFSETQ. The V and J ends lost 0 bases and 4 bases, in that order; junction bases with no gene match: 5. The CDR3 has 15 amino acids. Written as DNA, the CDR3 is TGCGCCAGCAGCTTGGGACAGGGCCCCTCAGATACGCAGTATTTT. Translating gives CASSLGQGPSDTQYF.

V gene TRBV7-2 combines with J gene TRBJ2-1, with D perhaps TRBD1 (6 bases). This CDR3 spans 14 amino acids. V was cut by 5 bases and J by 8 bases, with 16 bases left in between. Looked up from germline, CDR1 is SGHTA and CDR2 is FQGNSA. CDR3 nucleotide sequence: TGTGCCAGCAGCACCCAGGGACAAACTTATGAGCAGTTCTTC. It specifies CASSTQGQTYEQFF.

The DNA of the CDR3 is TGTGCCAGCAGCCTTCTAGCGGGGGGCTACGAGCAGTACTTC. Translated, it gives CASSLLAGGYEQYF. V is TRBV7-3 and J is TRBJ2-7, with 11 bases identical to TRBD2. Germline V gene lookup returns CDR1 SGHTA and CDR2 FQGTGA. With V trimmed by 5 bases and J by 3 bases, 3 bases remained unmatched. The CDR3 has 14 residues.

The gene calls are TRBV30 and TRBJ1-2, with D perhaps matching TRBD1 (5 bases). Trimming left V 1 base short and J 7 bases short, with 10 bases between. Germline V gene data show CDR1 as GTSNPN and CDR2 as SVGIG (reference sequence). This CDR3 is 12 amino acids long. The CDR3 protein is CAWSASRGGYTF. The DNA of the CDR3 is TGTGCCTGGAGTGCTTCAAGGGGTGGCTACACCTTC.

The V call is TRBV11-3, the J call TRBJ2-3, with 14 nucleotides matching TRBD2. This CDR3 comprises 16 residues. Per the germline V gene, CDR1 is SGHNT and CDR2 is YENEEA. V gave up 3 bases and J gave up 8 bases; unmatched junction bases: 7. The CDR3 loop reads CASSFRLAGGPGTQYF. CDR3 DNA sequence: TGTGCCAGCAGCTTTCGACTAGCGGGAGGGCCAGGTACGCAGTATTTT. Combining the CDR3 with reference TRBV11-3 and TRBJ2-3 gives the whole variable domain EAGVVQSPRYKIIEKKQPVAFWCNPISGHNTLYWYLQNLGQGPELLIRYENEEAVDDSQLPKDRFSAERLKGVDSTLKIQPAELGDSAVYLCASSFRLAGGPGTQYFGPGTRLTVL.

The chain has TRBV7-9 and TRBJ2-3; D is perhaps TRBD1 (5 bases). The germline V gene encodes CDR1 SEHNR and CDR2 FQNEAQ (reference sequence). The ends were cut back, 6 bases at V and 2 bases at J, with 9 bases in the middle. The CDR3 spans 13 residues. The CDR3 spells CASRRGLTDTQYF. The CDR3 coding sequence is TGTGCCAGCAGAAGGGGCCTCACAGATACGCAGTATTTT.

The V gene is TRBV6-1, the J gene TRBJ1-2; no clear D. The germline V gene has CDR1 MNHNS and CDR2 SASEGT. Trimming shortened V by 2 bases and J by 4 bases, and 14 bases separated the two germline ends. The CDR3 spans 15 residues. CDR3 region: CASSELHPGGYGYTF. The CDR3 DNA sequence: TGTGCCAGCAGTGAACTCCACCCGGGAGGCTATGGCTACACCTTC.

V is TRBV5-4 and J is TRBJ2-3; TRBD2 is a possible D gene (6 bases). V lost 4 bases, J lost 1 base, and 10 bases lay in between. CDR3 length: 14 amino acids. The V gene's germline CDR1 is SGHNT and CDR2 YYREEE (reference sequence). CDR3: CASSPGGGTDTQYF. In DNA form, the CDR3 reads TGTGCCAGCAGCCCGGGCGGGGGCACAGATACGCAGTATTTT.

The rearrangement links TRBV5-6 to TRBJ1-3; TRBD1 aligns across 7 bases. The ends lost 0 bases at V and 3 bases at J; junction bases unmatched: 9. CDR1 SGHDT and CDR2 YYEEEE come from the germline V gene. CDR3 size: 17 residues. CDR3: CASSLAGQGVYGNTIYF. The CDR3 DNA reads TGTGCCAGCAGCTTGGCCGGGCAGGGGGTTTATGGAAACACCATATATTTT.

The chain couples TRBV5-1 to TRBJ2-3, with D possibly TRBD1 on 5 matching bases. CDR1 is SGHRS and CDR2 is YFSETQ in the germline V gene. CDR3 length: 17 amino acids. V lost 3 bases to trimming and J lost 0 bases, with 17 bases between them. CDR3 sequence: CASSSWGQPQSTDTQYF. The CDR3 DNA sequence: TGCGCCAGCAGCTCCTGGGGCCAGCCACAAAGCACAGATACGCAGTATTTT.

This clone was seen a single time. The V gene is TRBV2, the J gene TRBJ1-6, with D maybe TRBD1 (6 bases). The CDR3 sequence is 13 residues long. The ends were cut back, 6 bases at V and 7 bases at J, with 10 bases in the middle. Germline V CDR1 and CDR2: SNHLY, FYNNEI. The DNA of the CDR3 is TGTGCCAGCAGCCAGGGGATCAATTCACCCCTCCACTTT. Translating it yields CASSQGINSPLHF.

This clone was picked up one time. The genes are TRBV9 and TRBJ2-6; weak D call: TRBD1 (5 bases). Per the germline V gene, CDR1 is SGDLS and CDR2 is YYNGEE. The CDR3 length is 15 residues. Trimming took off 3 bases at V and 2 bases at J, with 9 bases between the two ends. The CDR3 protein is CASSAQGTGANVLTF. The CDR3 bases are TGTGCCAGCAGCGCCCAGGGTACTGGGGCCAACGTCCTGACTTTC.

The chain combines TRBV5-1 with TRBJ1-5; 7 bases map to TRBD1. CDR3 length equals 15 residues. The J segment lost 5 bases and the V segment lost 3 bases, leaving 8 bases of the junction unmatched. Germline CDR1 and CDR2: SGHRS and YFSETQ. The CDR3 loop is CASSSAGQMDQPQHF. For the CDR3, the DNA is TGCGCCAGCAGCTCTGCGGGACAGATGGATCAGCCCCAGCATTTT.

V gene TRBV7-2 combines with J gene TRBJ2-3, with a weak D call TRBD1 (6 bases). Germline CDR1 is SGHTA and CDR2 is FQGNSA. CDR3 length: 15 amino acids. The V end lost 5 bases, the J end lost 0 bases, and 12 bases lay between the germline ends. Here the CDR3 DNA reads TGTGCCAGCAGCCCAGGGGATTATAGCACAGATACGCAGTATTTT. It specifies CASSPGDYSTDTQYF.

The chain uses TRBV4-2 and TRBJ2-5; 15 nucleotides align to TRBD2. Germline V gene lookup returns CDR1 LGHNA and CDR2 YNFKEQ. The CDR3 length is 21 residues. The ends lost 0 bases at V and 3 bases at J; junction bases unmatched: 14. Written as DNA, the CDR3 is TGTGCCAGCAGCCAAGAAATTTTAATTCGGGGACTAGCGGGAGGTGAAGAGACCCAGTACTTC. This translates into CASSQEILIRGLAGGEETQYF.

The V call is TRBV7-6, the J call TRBJ2-1; D possibly corresponds to TRBD1 (5 bases). Per the germline V gene, CDR1 is SGHVS and CDR2 is FNYEAQ. The V gene lost 1 base and the J gene lost 3 bases, with 7 bases spanning the gap. This CDR3 has 14 residues. The chain's CDR3 is CASSLGGDYNEQFF. CDR3 DNA: TGTGCCAGCAGCTTAGGGGGCGACTACAATGAGCAGTTCTTC. Full variable domain (missing parts from reference TRBV7-6 and TRBJ2-1): GAGVSQSPRYKVTKRGQDVALRCDPISGHVSLYWYRQALGQGPEFLTYFNYEAQQDKSGLPNDRFSAERPEGSISTLTIQRTEQRDSAMYRCASSLGGDYNEQFFGPGTRLTVL.

The genes are TRBV4-1 and TRBJ1-2; 12 bases map to TRBD1. The J segment lost 4 bases and the V segment lost 4 bases, leaving 7 bases of the junction unmatched. CDR3 length equals 16 residues. The germline V gene encodes CDR1 MGHRA and CDR2 YSYEKL. The CDR3 spells CASSLGQGAETYGYTF. The CDR3 coding sequence is TGCGCCAGCAGCCTGGGACAGGGGGCGGAGACCTATGGCTACACCTTC.

The chain couples TRBV5-4 to TRBJ2-1; tentatively, D is TRBD1 (6 bases). Trimming removed 4 bases from V and 6 bases from J, with 14 bases in between. The CDR3 consists of 14 residues. Germline V lookup: CDR1 SGHNT, CDR2 YYREEE (reference sequence). The CDR3 reads CASSRKTGPNEQFF. CDR3 nucleotides: TGTGCCAGCAGCAGGAAGACAGGCCCCAATGAGCAGTTCTTC. The variable domain in full, with the rest retrieved from reference TRBV5-4 and TRBJ2-1, is ETGVTQSPTHLIKTRGQQVTLRCSSQSGHNTVSWYQQALGQGPQFIFQYYREEENGRGNFPPRFSGLQFPNYSSELNVNALELDDSALYLCASSRKTGPNEQFFGPGTRLTVL.

Here the CDR3 reads CASRGADRVNTEAFF. The CDR3 DNA reads as TGTGCCAGTAGGGGCGCCGACAGGGTGAACACTGAAGCTTTCTTT. The chain couples TRBV19 to TRBJ1-1; 7 bases agree with TRBD1. With V trimmed by 6 bases and J by 0 bases, 7 bases remained unmatched. There are 15 residues in the CDR3. The germline V gene has CDR1 LNHDA and CDR2 SQIVND (reference sequence).

The J gene is TRBJ1-1, the V gene TRBV10-3; 12 nucleotides align to TRBD1. The CDR3 totals 15 residues. The germline CDR1 and CDR2 sequences are ENHRY and SYGVKD. J gave up 5 bases and V 6 bases, and 7 bases lay outside the gene matches. The CDR3 coding sequence is TGTGCCATCAGAGGGGACAGGGGGCGCGGGACTGAAGCTTTCTTT. Amino acid sequence: CAIRGDRGRGTEAFF.

V gene TRBV6-5 combines with J gene TRBJ2-1; D remains ambiguous. Germline CDR1 MNHEY, CDR2 SVGAGI. V lost 8 bases to trimming and J lost 0 bases, with 8 bases between them. The CDR3 spans 13 residues. The DNA of the CDR3 is TGTGCCAGCGGCGGCAGCTCCTACAATGAGCAGTTCTTC. Translating it yields CASGGSSYNEQFF.

The genes are TRBV7-3 and TRBJ2-3, with 12 bases matching TRBD2. From germline, CDR1 is SGHTA and CDR2 FQGTGA. The CDR3 extends over 14 amino acids. Trimming took 5 bases from V and 6 from J; bases not matched to a gene: 3. The CDR3 here is CASSQTSGGDTQYF. The CDR3 DNA reads TGTGCCAGCAGCCAGACTAGCGGGGGTGATACGCAGTATTTT.

The chain employs TRBV9 and TRBJ2-1, with TRBD2 identical over 14 bases. V lost 4 bases, J lost 0 bases, and 6 bases stayed unmatched. The CDR3 length is 18 residues. Germline CDR1 and CDR2: SGDLS and YYNGEE. In DNA form, the CDR3 reads TGTGCCAGCAGCAAGGGACTAGCGGGAGCACTCTCCTACAATGAGCAGTTCTTC. It specifies CASSKGLAGALSYNEQFF.